The rows below give T cell receptor beta chains drawn from one sample of a study of T cells in Graves' hyperthyroidism and ophthalmopathy. Using its own MiXCR run on the multiplex PCR reads, TCRdb lists one record per CDR3 protein. The table includes about 420,000 distinct CDR3 sequences, approximately 15% detected once. The specimen sequenced was blood. The receptors come from a woman between 18 and 29 years old with Graves' hyperthyroidism. Both conserved end residues are part of each CDR3. The D gene is left open where the match is weak. Clone size appears in some rows only: once, few, many, or a class for an expanded clone.

j_gene: TRBJ2-7
len: 15
abundance: many
v_gene: TRBV20-1
d_gene: TRBD2
CDR3aa: CSVQSSSGSSYEQYF
CDR3nt: TGCAGTGTCCAGTCCTCTAGCGGGAGCTCCTACGAGCAGTACTTC

j_gene: TRBJ2-1
len: 13
abundance: NA
v_gene: TRBV30
d_gene: TRBD2
CDR3aa: CAWSPGLVDEQFF
CDR3nt: TGTGCCTGGAGTCCCGGACTAGTGGATGAGCAGTTCTTC

j_gene: TRBJ2-1
len: 14
abundance: few
v_gene: TRBV29-1
d_gene: NA
CDR3aa: CSVTTEDSYNEQFF
CDR3nt: TGCAGCGTGACGACGGAGGACTCCTACAATGAGCAGTTCTTC

j_gene: TRBJ1-3
len: 15
abundance: NA
v_gene: TRBV27
d_gene: NA
CDR3aa: CASSSTWSSGNTIYF
CDR3nt: TGTGCCAGCAGTTCCACATGGAGCTCTGGAAACACCATATATTTT

j_gene: TRBJ1-2
len: 15
abundance: many
v_gene: TRBV2
d_gene: NA
CDR3aa: CASSVSGTALPGYTF
CDR3nt: TGTGCCAGCAGTGTTTCCGGGACCGCCTTGCCCGGCTACACCTTC

j_gene: TRBJ2-2
len: 15
abundance: NA
v_gene: TRBV12-3/TRBV12-4
d_gene: NA
CDR3aa: CASSPQGGSTGELFF
CDR3nt: TGTGCCAGCAGTCCTCAGGGGGGGAGTACCGGGGAGCTGTTTTTT

j_gene: TRBJ2-3
len: 16
abundance: many
v_gene: TRBV30
d_gene: NA
CDR3aa: CAWSGLRGWGTDTQYF
CDR3nt: TGTGCCTGGAGTGGCCTTCGGGGGTGGGGAACAGATACGCAGTATTTT

j_gene: TRBJ1-1
len: 13
abundance: NA
v_gene: TRBV5-1
d_gene: NA
CDR3aa: CASSPMPNTEAFF
CDR3nt: TGCGCCAGCAGCCCTATGCCGAACACTGAAGCTTTCTTT

j_gene: TRBJ2-7
len: 12
abundance: NA
v_gene: TRBV29-1
d_gene: TRBD1
CDR3aa: CSAILGQGEQYF
CDR3nt: TGCAGCGCCATATTAGGACAGGGCGAGCAGTACTTC

j_gene: TRBJ1-1
len: 13
abundance: NA
v_gene: TRBV19
d_gene: TRBD1
CDR3aa: CASSFRQGTEAFF
CDR3nt: TGTGCCAGTAGTTTCCGACAGGGTACTGAAGCTTTCTTT

j_gene: TRBJ2-3
len: 14
abundance: NA
v_gene: TRBV29-1
d_gene: TRBD2
CDR3aa: CSVGTSGGADTQYF
CDR3nt: TGCAGCGTGGGGACTAGCGGGGGGGCGGATACGCAGTATTTT

j_gene: TRBJ1-5
len: 14
abundance: many
v_gene: TRBV6-1
d_gene: NA
CDR3aa: CASKNSGGNQPQHF
CDR3nt: TGTGCCAGCAAAAATTCAGGGGGCAATCAGCCCCAGCATTTT

j_gene: TRBJ1-4
len: 13
abundance: few
v_gene: TRBV6-6
d_gene: NA
CDR3aa: CASSYSIRAELFF
CDR3nt: TGTGCCAGCAGTTACTCGATCCGCGCTGAACTGTTTTTT

j_gene: TRBJ2-1
len: 19
abundance: many
v_gene: TRBV5-1
d_gene: TRBD2
CDR3aa: CASSFQGGLAGSSYNEQFF
CDR3nt: TGCGCCAGCAGCTTCCAGGGAGGGCTAGCGGGAAGCTCCTACAATGAGCAGTTCTTC

j_gene: TRBJ2-2
len: 14
abundance: NA
v_gene: TRBV24-1
d_gene: TRBD1
CDR3aa: CATSQGVGAGELFF
CDR3nt: TGTGCCACCAGTCAGGGGGTGGGAGCCGGGGAGCTGTTTTTT

j_gene: TRBJ2-1
len: 15
abundance: many
v_gene: TRBV19
d_gene: NA
CDR3aa: CASSGGRKSYNEQFF
CDR3nt: TGTGCCAGTAGTGGAGGGAGGAAGTCCTACAATGAGCAGTTCTTC

j_gene: TRBJ1-2
len: 13
abundance: many
v_gene: TRBV5-5
d_gene: TRBD1
CDR3aa: CASSQTGNYGYTF
CDR3nt: TGTGCCAGCAGTCAGACAGGGAACTATGGCTACACCTTC

j_gene: TRBJ1-5
len: 15
abundance: many
v_gene: TRBV9
d_gene: NA
CDR3aa: CASSQGRGRFEPQHF
CDR3nt: TGTGCCAGCAGCCAAGGGAGGGGCCGGTTTGAGCCCCAGCATTTT

j_gene: TRBJ2-5
len: 17
abundance: few
v_gene: TRBV5-1
d_gene: NA
CDR3aa: CASSFPGTRTFQETQYF
CDR3nt: TGCGCCAGCAGCTTCCCCGGGACAAGGACTTTCCAAGAGACCCAGTACTTC

j_gene: TRBJ1-2
len: 14
abundance: many
v_gene: TRBV3-1
d_gene: TRBD1
CDR3aa: CASSRQGRSYGYTF
CDR3nt: TGTGCCAGCAGCCGACAGGGGCGCAGCTATGGCTACACCTTC

j_gene: TRBJ1-6
len: 15
abundance: NA
v_gene: TRBV11-3
d_gene: NA
CDR3aa: CASSSSGAAGSPLHF
CDR3nt: TGTGCCAGCAGTTCCTCGGGGGCGGCGGGATCACCCCTCCACTTT

j_gene: TRBJ2-7
len: 15
abundance: many
v_gene: TRBV28
d_gene: NA
CDR3aa: CASSFQPPSSYEQYF
CDR3nt: TGTGCCAGCAGTTTCCAACCCCCCAGCTCCTACGAGCAGTACTTC

j_gene: TRBJ2-7
len: 13
abundance: many
v_gene: TRBV3-1
d_gene: NA
CDR3aa: CASSRMGGYEQYF
CDR3nt: TGTGCCAGCAGTCGAATGGGCGGCTACGAGCAGTACTTC

j_gene: TRBJ1-5
len: 14
abundance: NA
v_gene: TRBV15
d_gene: TRBD1
CDR3aa: CATSIGQENQPQHF
CDR3nt: TGTGCCACCAGCATAGGACAGGAGAATCAGCCCCAGCATTTT